The 12 T cell receptor beta chains listed next were all sequenced from one sample in a study of naive CD8 T cells in extremely preterm neonates. TCRdb's copy holds only in-frame clones and misses some; the assay was immunoSEQ multiplex PCR. This table holds around 7,900 clones, roughly 98% found once. The sample comprised naive CD8+ T cells from blood. The receptors shown here come from a human donor in good health.

This sequence joins TRBV18 and TRBJ2-1; 12 positions match TRBD2. V dropped 0 bases and J dropped 0; count of bases not matched to a gene: 9. From germline, CDR1 is KGHSH and CDR2 LQKENI. There are 20 residues in the CDR3. As DNA, the CDR3 is TGTGCCAGCTCACCACCAGTGGGACTAGCGGGTTCCAGCTCCTACAATGAGCAGTTCTTC. Protein sequence: CASSPPVGLAGSSSYNEQFF. Complete variable domain (other parts from reference TRBV18 and TRBJ2-1): NAGVMQNPRHLVRRRGQEARLRCSPMKGHSHVYWYRQLPEEGLKFMVYLQKENIIDESGMPKERFSAEFPKEGPSILRIQQVVRGDSAAYFCASSPPVGLAGSSSYNEQFFGPGTRLTVL.

The gene calls are TRBV11-2 and TRBJ2-5; 12 bases are a match to TRBD2. The CDR3 contains 18 residues. Germline CDR1 is SGHAT and CDR2 is FQNNGV. The V gene end was trimmed by 4 bases and the J gene end by 3 bases; junction bases not matched to a gene: 12. CDR3: CASSSPVPSGGAEETQYF. In DNA, the CDR3 is TGTGCCAGCAGCTCCCCGGTCCCTAGCGGGGGGGCAGAAGAGACCCAGTACTTC.

The rearrangement links TRBV19 to TRBJ2-3; 8 positions match TRBD1. Trimming at V came to 7 bases and at J to 4 bases, leaving 10 bases not matched to a gene. This CDR3 has 15 amino acids. Germline CDR1 LNHDA, CDR2 SQIVND (reference sequence). CDR3 DNA: TGTGCCAGTAAAAAGGACAGGGTGGGGGCAGATACGCAGTATTTT. This translates into CASKKDRVGADTQYF.

The V call is TRBV6-4, the J call TRBJ2-1, with TRBD2 matching over 7 bases. J lost 2 bases, V lost 6 bases, and 7 bases had no gene match. CDR1 is MRHNA and CDR2 is SNTAGT in the germline V gene. The CDR3 has 15 amino acids. As DNA, the CDR3 is TGTGCCAGCAGGACGGGGAGCGGGGCCTACAATGAGCAGTTCTTC. Amino acid sequence: CASRTGSGAYNEQFF.

The chain carries TRBV7-9 and TRBJ2-5, with 10 nucleotides matching TRBD2. The V and J ends lost 5 bases and 4 bases, in that order; junction bases with no gene match: 10. The CDR3 spans 16 residues. Germline V gene data show CDR1 as SEHNR and CDR2 as FQNEAQ (reference sequence). This CDR3 reads CASSGRLAGMAETQYF. CDR3 nucleotide sequence: TGTGCCAGCAGCGGGCGACTAGCGGGTATGGCAGAGACCCAGTACTTC.

CDR3 sequence reads: CASRLAGGPPYNEQFF. The DNA for the CDR3 is TGTGCCAGCAGGCTAGCGGGGGGTCCCCCCTACAATGAGCAGTTCTTC. The chain combines TRBV28 with TRBJ2-1; TRBD2 matches at 11 bases. CDR1 and CDR2 from the germline V gene are MDHEN and SYDVKM. The CDR3 consists of 16 residues. Trimming at V came to 6 bases and at J to 2 bases, leaving 6 bases not matched to a gene.

V gene TRBV5-6 combines with J gene TRBJ2-5; the match to TRBD2 covers 15 bases. This CDR3 region has 17 residues. The V and J ends lost 3 bases and 4 bases, in that order; junction bases with no gene match: 7. Germline lookup yields CDR1 SGHDT and CDR2 YYEEEE. CDR3: CASSSGLAGGFGETQYF. The CDR3 nucleotides are TGTGCCAGCAGCTCGGGACTAGCGGGAGGTTTCGGAGAGACCCAGTACTTC.

The chain carries TRBV5-5 and TRBJ1-5; the D gene is possibly TRBD1 (5 bases). Trimming removed 4 bases at V and 2 bases at J, with 13 bases between. Germline lookup yields CDR1 SGHKS and CDR2 YYEKEE (reference sequence). CDR3 length equals 15 residues. The CDR3 region has the DNA TGTGCCAGCAGCCTCCAGGGAAATGGCAATCAGCCCCAGCATTTT. This gives the protein CASSLQGNGNQPQHF.

The J gene is TRBJ2-4, the V gene TRBV2; unclear D gene. V was cut by 8 bases and J by 2 bases, with 7 bases left in between. This CDR3 has 12 amino acids. Germline values: CDR1 SNHLY, CDR2 FYNNEI. The DNA for the CDR3 is TGTGCCAGCGTCAGGTCCAAAAACATTCAGTACTTC. Protein: CASVRSKNIQYF.

The chain couples TRBV7-2 to TRBJ2-7; maybe TRBD2 (6 bases). V gave up 5 bases and J gave up 9 bases, with 20 bases separating them. The CDR3 covers 14 residues. The germline V gene has CDR1 SGHTA and CDR2 FQGNSA. CDR3 DNA sequence: TGTGCCAGCAGCCCGGGGACTGGCGTCTCCGGGCAGTACGTC. Its protein product is CASSPGTGVSGQYV.

The chain carries TRBV7-5 and TRBJ2-3; the D call TRBD2 from the table was never checked on the DNA. TRBV7-5 is given as a pseudogene. The CDR3 totals 15 residues. The CDR3 DNA sequence: TGTGCCAGAAGCCCCCTCCGGGATATAACAGATACGCAGTATTTT. Protein sequence: CARSPLRDITDTQYF.

This clone was observed once. CDR3 residues: CASSQGASGSLDNEQFF. The CDR3 DNA sequence: TGTGCCAGCAGCCAAGGGGCTAGCGGGAGCCTAGACAATGAGCAGTTCTTC. The V and J genes are TRBV4-2 and TRBJ2-1; 10 bases align to TRBD2. The ends lost 1 base at V and 5 bases at J; junction bases unmatched: 8. This CDR3 is built from 17 residues. Per germline, CDR1 LGHNA and CDR2 YNFKEQ.